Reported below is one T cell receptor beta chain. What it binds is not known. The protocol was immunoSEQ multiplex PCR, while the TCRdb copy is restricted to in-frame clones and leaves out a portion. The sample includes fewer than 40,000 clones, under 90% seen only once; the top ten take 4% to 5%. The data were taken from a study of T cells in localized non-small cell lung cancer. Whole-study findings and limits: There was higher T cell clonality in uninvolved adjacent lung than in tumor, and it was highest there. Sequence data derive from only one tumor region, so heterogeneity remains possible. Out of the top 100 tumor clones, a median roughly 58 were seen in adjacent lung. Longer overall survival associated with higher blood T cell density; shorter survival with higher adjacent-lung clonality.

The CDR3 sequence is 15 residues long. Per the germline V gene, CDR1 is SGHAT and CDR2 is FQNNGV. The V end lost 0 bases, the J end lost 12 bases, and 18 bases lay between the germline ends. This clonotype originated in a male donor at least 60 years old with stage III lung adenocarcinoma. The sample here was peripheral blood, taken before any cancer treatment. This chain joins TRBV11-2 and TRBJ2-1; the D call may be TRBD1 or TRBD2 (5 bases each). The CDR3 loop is CASSLDRGGGPTQFF. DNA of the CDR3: TGTGCCAGCAGCTTAGATCGGGGCGGCGGGCCAACGCAGTTCTTC.